Listed below are T cell receptor beta chains from one sample, sequenced in a study of beta chain features in type 1 diabetes. The method was immunoSEQ multiplex PCR; TCRdb's version includes in-frame clones alone and lacks a portion of them. The sample has hundreds of thousands of clones, less than 10% seen once. The source material was central memory CD4+ T cells from blood. Receptors originate from a woman between 18 and 29 years old in good health. Each CDR3 is given with its conserved first and last residue. A D gene is named only where the DNA matches it firmly. Clone size is shown for a subset of rows, as once, few, many or a class of expanded clone.

v_gene	abundance	d_gene	j_gene	CDR3aa	CDR3nt
TRBV7-9	-	TRBD2	TRBJ2-1	CASSASGTSGPVEQFF	TGTGCCAGCAGCGCATCAGGGACTAGCGGGCCGGTTGAGCAGTTCTTC
TRBV7-2	-	-	TRBJ2-7	CASSLLKTYEQYF	TGTGCCAGCAGCTTACTAAAGACCTACGAGCAGTACTTC
TRBV2	-	TRBD2	TRBJ2-1	CASSLTSGRFEQFF	TGTGCCAGCAGTCTGACTAGCGGGAGGTTTGAGCAGTTCTTC
TRBV27	few	-	TRBJ2-3	CASSLGGSTDTQYF	TGTGCCAGCAGTTTAGGGGGTAGCACAGATACGCAGTATTTT
TRBV6-6	few	-	TRBJ2-2	CASRMPDLNTGELFF	TGTGCCAGCAGGATGCCAGATCTAAACACCGGGGAGCTGTTTTTT
TRBV9	-	TRBD1	TRBJ2-1	CASSVAIIGQGRLGEQFF	TGTGCCAGCAGCGTAGCCATAATAGGACAGGGGCGATTGGGTGAGCAGTTCTTC
TRBV4-2	few	TRBD2	TRBJ2-7	CASTPGAGDYEQYF	TGTGCCAGCACGCCGGGAGCGGGAGACTACGAGCAGTACTTC
TRBV11-2	few	-	TRBJ2-2	CASSLDLTGLAPTGELFF	TGTGCCAGCAGCTTAGATCTAACGGGGCTAGCACCCACCGGGGAGCTGTTTTTT
TRBV28	few	TRBD1	TRBJ2-3	CASSGQGGIYTQYF	TGTGCCAGCAGTGGACAGGGTGGGATTTATACGCAGTATTTT
TRBV27	-	TRBD2	TRBJ2-1	CASRKGTSGRADNEQFF	TGTGCCAGCAGGAAAGGGACTAGCGGGAGGGCTGACAATGAGCAGTTCTTC
TRBV5-6	-	-	TRBJ2-1	CASSFGYWAYNEQFF	TGTGCCAGCAGCTTCGGCTACTGGGCCTACAATGAGCAGTTCTTC
TRBV7-8	-	-	TRBJ1-5	CASSLLGPDQPQHF	TGTGCCAGCAGCTTACTGGGGCCCGATCAGCCCCAGCATTTT
TRBV29-1	few	TRBD2	TRBJ2-3	CSVSVAGSTDTQYF	TGCAGCGTTTCCGTAGCGGGGAGCACAGATACGCAGTATTTT
TRBV18	-	-	TRBJ2-1	CASSPPRSSYNEQFF	TGTGCCAGCTCACCACCTAGGAGCTCCTACAATGAGCAGTTCTTC
TRBV9	few	-	TRBJ2-2	CASSVDGIGELFF	TGTGCCAGCAGCGTAGATGGGATCGGGGAGCTGTTTTTT
TRBV29-1	few	-	TRBJ1-1	CSVEELRGTEAFF	TGCAGCGTTGAAGAATTGAGGGGGACTGAAGCTTTCTTT
TRBV10-3	-	-	TRBJ1-1	CAIRPHVQRTGVAEAFF	TGTGCCATCCGACCCCACGTGCAGCGGACGGGGGTCGCTGAAGCTTTCTTT
TRBV6-5	few	-	TRBJ2-7	CASSYLTGSYEQYF	TGTGCCAGCAGTTACTTGACAGGCTCCTACGAGCAGTACTTC
TRBV19	few	-	TRBJ1-5	CASSIVGYQPQHF	TGTGCCAGTAGTATTGTGGGATATCAGCCCCAGCATTTT
TRBV7-2	many	TRBD1	TRBJ1-5	CASSLGPGGQPQHF	TGTGCCAGCAGCTTAGGGCCAGGGGGTCAGCCCCAGCATTTT
TRBV4-2	few	-	TRBJ2-7	CASSPLGGNSYEQYF	TGTGCCAGCAGCCCTCTTGGCGGGAACTCCTACGAGCAGTACTTC
TRBV28	-	-	TRBJ2-1	CASRVTGTLLNNEQFF	TGTGCCAGCCGGGTCACAGGGACACTACTCAACAATGAGCAGTTCTTC
TRBV15	few	TRBD2	TRBJ2-7	CATSTGTSGSFSYEQYF	TGTGCCACCAGTACCGGGACTAGCGGGTCATTTTCCTACGAGCAGTACTTC
TRBV7-9	-	-	TRBJ2-5	CASSRRTARETQYF	TGTGCCAGCAGCCGTCGGACAGCTCGAGAGACCCAGTACTTC
TRBV5-1	-	TRBD2	TRBJ2-3	CASSSLAGGLLTDTQYF	TGCGCCAGCAGCTCCCTAGCGGGAGGGCTCTTGACAGATACGCAGTATTTT
TRBV27	-	-	TRBJ2-7	CASSLSMAAYEQYF	TGTGCCAGCAGTTTATCGATGGCAGCCTACGAGCAGTACTTC
TRBV28	few	-	TRBJ1-4	CASNVRDGLGEKLFF	TGTGCCAGCAATGTTAGGGACGGCCTCGGTGAAAAACTGTTTTTT
TRBV7-9	-	-	TRBJ1-2	CASSIQQGGGYGYTF	TGTGCCAGCAGCATCCAACAGGGCGGTGGCTATGGCTACACCTTC
TRBV5-4	-	-	TRBJ2-6	CASSLTARSGANVLTF	TGTGCCAGCAGCTTAACGGCTCGCTCTGGGGCCAACGTCCTGACTTTC
TRBV15	many	TRBD1	TRBJ2-3	CATSFPGTGTDTQYF	TGTGCCACCAGTTTTCCCGGGACAGGCACAGATACGCAGTATTTT
TRBV7-9	-	-	TRBJ1-5	CASSVNSRPQHF	TGTGCCAGCAGCGTAAATTCAAGACCCCAGCATTTT
TRBV11-1	few	-	TRBJ2-2	CASSLSPNTGELFF	TGTGCCAGCAGCTTATCTCCGAACACCGGGGAGCTGTTTTTT
TRBV27	few	TRBD1	TRBJ2-3	CASSLGQGDTQYF	TGTGCCAGCAGTCTAGGACAGGGAGATACGCAGTATTTT
TRBV29-1	-	-	TRBJ1-1	CSVATGYTEAFF	TGCAGCGTTGCCACAGGATACACCGAAGCTTTCTTT
TRBV5-4	-	TRBD1	TRBJ1-5	CASSRELTGIQPQHF	TGTGCCAGCAGCAGAGAACTGACAGGGATACAGCCCCAGCATTTT
TRBV7-2	few	-	TRBJ2-7	CASSLDGGPYEQYF	TGTGCCAGCAGCTTAGACGGAGGGCCGTACGAGCAGTACTTC
TRBV11-2	-	-	TRBJ2-2	CASRQRAPLNTGELFF	TGTGCCAGCAGACAGCGGGCGCCGTTGAACACCGGGGAGCTGTTTTTT
TRBV18	-	-	TRBJ2-1	CASSPRTPGLGVYEQFF	TGTGCCAGCTCCCCTCGTACACCGGGACTGGGGGTCTATGAGCAGTTCTTC
TRBV29-1	few	-	TRBJ2-5	CSVGARGGQTQYF	TGCAGCGTCGGGGCCAGGGGCGGGCAGACCCAGTACTTC
TRBV4-3	-	TRBD2	TRBJ2-3	CASSQGNSGATDTQYF	TGCGCCAGCAGCCAAGGAAATAGCGGGGCCACAGATACGCAGTATTTT
TRBV18	many	TRBD1	TRBJ2-7	CASSGGAGGAYEQYF	TGTGCCAGCTCAGGCGGGGCAGGGGGCGCCTACGAGCAGTACTTC
TRBV5-1	few	TRBD2	TRBJ2-2	CASSPRSGRSSGELFF	TGCGCCAGCAGCCCCCGAAGCGGGAGATCATCCGGGGAGCTGTTTTTT
TRBV20-1	few	-	TRBJ2-5	CSARGGETQYF	TGCAGTGCTAGAGGTGGTGAGACCCAGTACTTC
TRBV11-2	-	TRBD2	TRBJ2-2	CASSRRTSGSTGTGELFF	TGTGCCAGCAGCAGAAGGACTAGCGGGAGTACGGGCACCGGGGAGCTGTTTTTT
TRBV5-1	-	TRBD2	TRBJ2-3	CASSRGLAGHTDTQYF	TGCGCCAGCAGCCGCGGACTAGCGGGGCACACAGATACGCAGTATTTT